Listed here are 12 T cell receptor beta chains from one sample, sequenced in a study of Ad26.COV2.S vaccination and SARS-CoV-2 variants. The method was immunoSEQ multiplex PCR; TCRdb's version includes in-frame clones alone and lacks a portion of them. The sample carries roughly 700,000 clones, more than 80% recorded once. Treatment of the sample: about 20 received Ad26.COV2.S at low or high dose, single or two shots; 5 received placebo; per-sample allocation not given. Vaccine and placebo recipients were sampled on day 63 after the first injection. The material was peripheral blood, obtained in a trial of Ad26.COV2.S vaccine versus placebo. The receptors originated from a person between 18 and 60 years old who received the Ad26.COV2.S COVID-19 vaccine or a placebo.

The rearrangement uses TRBV3-1 (or the pseudogene TRBV3-2) and TRBJ2-5; D is ambiguous. Germline V gene sequence: CDR1 LGHDT, CDR2 YNNKEL (reference sequence). The CDR3 has 12 residues. V was trimmed by 4 bases and J by 5 bases, leaving 8 bases between them. CDR3 nucleotides: TGTGCCAGCAGCCTATTTGGGGAGACCCAGTACTTC. Translated: CASSLFGETQYF.

This rearrangement joins TRBV24-1 to TRBJ2-2; D is unclear. The ends were cut back, 1 base at V and 7 bases at J, with 3 bases in the middle. The CDR3 covers 12 residues. Germline CDR1 is KGHDR and CDR2 is SFDVKD. The CDR3, as DNA: TGTGCCACCAGTGATTTTGTCGGGGAGCTGTTTTTT. The encoded protein is CATSDFVGELFF.

The rearrangement joins TRBV18 to TRBJ2-2, with D possibly being TRBD1 (7 bases). The V end lost 3 bases, the J end lost 2 bases, and 13 bases lay between the germline ends. CDR3 length: 16 amino acids. CDR1 and CDR2 (germline): KGHSH, LQKENI. The CDR3 coding sequence is TGTGCCAGCTCACCTGGAGGGGGCAGCAACACCGGGGAGCTGTTTTTT. This translates into CASSPGGGSNTGELFF.

V is TRBV30 and J is TRBJ1-5; TRBD1 is a possible D gene (5 bases). Germline CDR1 and CDR2: GTSNPN and SVGIG (reference sequence). With 2 bases removed from V and 2 bases from J, the gap between germline ends came to 10 bases. The CDR3 runs to 14 residues. The CDR3 here is CAWSQGFGNQPQHF. The CDR3, as DNA: TGTGCCTGGAGTCAGGGTTTTGGCAATCAGCCCCAGCATTTT.

This sequence joins TRBV7-2 and TRBJ1-1; the D is unclear. This CDR3 is built from 15 residues. The ends were cut back, 1 base at V and 0 bases at J, with 9 bases in the middle. Germline V gives CDR1 SGHTA, CDR2 FQGNSA. The CDR3 region has the DNA TGTGCCAGCAGCTTAGGCCTCTCTCTGAACACTGAAGCTTTCTTT. Amino acids: CASSLGLSLNTEAFF.

The gene calls are TRBV6-2 or TRBV6-3 and TRBJ1-4, with D uncertain. V was cut by 4 bases and J by 5 bases, with 11 bases left in between. CDR1 and CDR2 (germline): MNHEY, SVGEGT. CDR3 length: 14 residues. CDR3 in DNA: TGTGCCAGCAGTTCTCACAGTTTAAATGAAAAACTGTTTTTT. Translated, it gives CASSSHSLNEKLFF.

V is TRBV10-3 and J is TRBJ2-1, with D uncertain. V was cut by 10 bases and J by 0 bases, with 16 bases left in between. This CDR3 comprises 15 residues. Looked up from germline, CDR1 is ENHRY and CDR2 is SYGVKD. The CDR3 sequence: CATATLPGSYNEQFF. The CDR3 DNA sequence: TGTGCCACCGCGACCCTTCCTGGCTCCTACAATGAGCAGTTCTTC.

This clone showed up just once. The V gene is TRBV12-3 or TRBV12-4, the J gene TRBJ2-5; tentatively, D is TRBD1 or TRBD2 (5 bases each). This CDR3 is 13 amino acids long. The V end lost 6 bases, the J end lost 4 bases, and 12 bases lay between the germline ends. CDR3 loop: CASRSGTGETQYF. CDR3 sequence (DNA): TGTGCCAGCAGGTCCGGGACGGGAGAGACCCAGTACTTC.

This sequence joins TRBV5-6 and TRBJ2-6; TRBD2 aligns across 8 bases. Germline-derived CDR1 and CDR2 are SGHDT and YYEEEE. The CDR3 is 16 amino acids. V lost 1 base, J lost 2 bases, and 2 bases stayed unmatched. CDR3 loop: CASSLMGLAGANVLTF. The CDR3 region has the DNA TGTGCCAGCAGCTTGATGGGACTAGCTGGGGCCAACGTCCTGACTTTC.

This clone was seen once. V is TRBV29-1 and J is TRBJ1-2, with D unclear. This CDR3 has 11 amino acids. CDR1 is SQVTM and CDR2 is ANQGSEA in the germline V gene. The V and J ends lost 6 bases and 4 bases respectively, with 9 bases between them. The CDR3 DNA sequence: TGCAGCGTAAGGGCCATCTATGGCTACACCTTC. It encodes CSVRAIYGYTF.

This rearrangement joins TRBV3-1 (or the pseudogene TRBV3-2) to TRBJ2-1; D is undetermined. The CDR3 is 12 amino acids. Between the trimmed V and J ends, which lost 3 bases and 6 bases, there was a span of 6 bases. Germline lookup yields CDR1 LGHDT and CDR2 YNNKEL (reference sequence). The CDR3 loop is CASSHLSNEQFF. The CDR3 nucleotides read TGTGCCAGCAGCCACCTCTCCAATGAGCAGTTCTTC.

The chain employs TRBV2 and TRBJ1-3; no firm D call. Germline CDR1 SNHLY, CDR2 FYNNEI. There are 14 residues in the CDR3. Trimming took 5 bases from V and 0 from J, leaving 8 bases between them. CDR3 in amino acids: CASSKGSSGNTIYF. The CDR3 DNA follows: TGTGCCAGCAGTAAAGGGAGCTCTGGAAACACCATATATTTT.